Below are 22 T cell receptor beta chains sequenced from a single sample in a study of human T cells and chemical hapten exposure. One entry per CDR3 protein results from TCRdb running MiXCR on the RACE reads. The sample has 180,000 or so distinct CDR3 sequences, 20% to 25% seen once. Time point specified: patch test 1, 2 weeks after DPC sensitization. The sample's treatment: therapeutic diphenylcyclopropenone sensitization with weekly scalp DPC. The sequencing here drew on whole blood, taken in connection with sensitization to the hapten diphenylcyclopropenone (DPC). These receptors were collected from a woman aged 45-60 years with alopecia areata. Some clones in this sample may be carry-over from other donors' samples.

The gene calls are TRBV18 and TRBJ2-4; 14 bases match TRBD2. CDR3 length equals 14 residues. Germline V gives CDR1 KGHSH, CDR2 LQKENI. Trimming removed 6 bases from V and 9 bases from J; junction bases left unmatched: 4. The CDR3 protein is CASSPTSGRGIQYF. The CDR3 DNA reads TGTGCCAGCTCCCCGACTAGCGGGAGGGGCATTCAGTACTTC.

This sequence joins TRBV6-5 and TRBJ1-1; tentative D call: TRBD1 (5 bases). Germline assignment: CDR1 MNHEY and CDR2 SVGAGI. V lost 0 bases to trimming and J lost 2 bases, with 10 bases between them. CDR3 length: 15 residues. The CDR3 nucleotides read TGTGCCAGCAGTTACTCCCTCGGGGGTAACACTGAAGCTTTCTTT. The encoded protein is CASSYSLGGNTEAFF.

The chain employs TRBV6-6 and TRBJ1-1; a weak D match, TRBD1 (5 bases). The V gene lost 1 base and the J gene lost 4 bases, with 7 bases spanning the gap. Germline lookup yields CDR1 MNHNY and CDR2 SVGAGI (reference sequence). This CDR3 has 13 residues. This CDR3 reads CASSYLTATEAFF. CDR3 bases: TGTGCCAGCAGTTACTTGACAGCCACTGAAGCTTTCTTT.

The chain employs TRBV7-2 and TRBJ1-2; weak D call: TRBD1 (5 bases). The CDR3 length is 13 residues. V was trimmed by 1 base and J by 2 bases, leaving 5 bases between them. The germline V gene encodes CDR1 SGHTA and CDR2 FQGNSA. CDR3 DNA: TGTGCCAGCAGCTTAGAGGGGAACTATGGCTACACCTTC. Translated, it gives CASSLEGNYGYTF.

This clonotype occurred a few times. This chain joins TRBV6-1 and TRBJ1-1; 7 bases line up with TRBD1. V dropped 3 bases and J dropped 4; count of bases not matched to a gene: 5. Germline assignment: CDR1 MNHNS and CDR2 SASEGT. This CDR3 is built from 14 residues. DNA of the CDR3: TGTGCCAGCAGTGATAGGGGGCTCATCACTGAAGCTTTCTTT. It yields the protein CASSDRGLITEAFF.

This CDR3 reads CASRRRLGALDTQYF. The DNA of the CDR3 is TGTGCCAGCAGGCGCCGACTAGGAGCCCTAGATACGCAGTATTTT. The chain couples TRBV7-2 to TRBJ2-3, with D possibly matching TRBD2 (6 bases). Per the germline V gene, CDR1 is SGHTA and CDR2 is FQGNSA. Trimming cost V 6 bases and J 5 bases, with 18 bases left between them. This CDR3 has 15 residues. The whole variable domain, filled in from reference TRBV7-2 and TRBJ2-3, reads GAGVSQSPSNKVTEKGKDVELRCDPISGHTALYWYRQSLGQGLEFLIYFQGNSAPDKSGLPSDRFSAERTGGSVSTLTIQRTQQEDSAVYLCASRRRLGALDTQYFGPGTRLTVL.

The rearrangement uses TRBV6-5 and TRBJ1-1, with D tentatively TRBD1 (6 bases). Trimming cost V 7 bases and J 5 bases, with 14 bases left between them. CDR3 length equals 13 residues. Germline lookup yields CDR1 MNHEY and CDR2 SVGAGI. The CDR3 DNA reads as TGTGCCAGCAAGGGGGGAGGGAATACTGAAGCTTTCTTT. It specifies CASKGGGNTEAFF.

This clonotype was seen ten or more times. The V call is TRBV28, the J call TRBJ2-7; D is ambiguous. The germline V gene encodes CDR1 MDHEN and CDR2 SYDVKM. The CDR3 spans 13 residues. The germline V and J ends were trimmed by 2 bases and 6 bases, with 11 bases remaining between them. The CDR3 DNA is TGTGCCAGCAGTTTAAGAAACCCCCCCGAGCAGTACTTC. Translation: CASSLRNPPEQYF. Complete variable domain (other parts from reference TRBV28 and TRBJ2-7): DVKVTQSSRYLVKRTGEKVFLECVQDMDHENMFWYRQDPGLGLRLIYFSYDVKMKEKGDIPEGYSVSREKKERFSLILESASTNQTSMYLCASSLRNPPEQYFGPGTRLTVT.

This clonotype was detected a few times. Here the CDR3 DNA reads TGTGCCACCAGTGATTTTGGAGAGACCCAGTACTTC. Its protein product is CATSDFGETQYF. The V call is TRBV24-1, the J call TRBJ2-5, with unresolved D. V lost 1 base, J lost 4 bases, and 3 bases lay in between. Germline-derived CDR1 and CDR2 are KGHDR and SFDVKD. The CDR3 spans 12 residues.

This clonotype has more than one count but fewer than ten. The chain has TRBV11-2 and TRBJ1-1; unclear D gene. Trimming stripped 0 bases from V and 7 bases from J, with 9 bases between. The CDR3 consists of 13 residues. The germline CDR1 and CDR2 sequences are SGHAT and FQNNGV. The CDR3: CASSLDGLIEAFF. The CDR3 nucleotides read TGTGCCAGCAGCTTAGATGGCTTGATTGAAGCTTTCTTT.

This clonotype was picked up a small number of times. This sequence joins TRBV18 and TRBJ2-2; perhaps TRBD2 as D (5 bases). With 0 bases removed from V and 5 bases from J, the gap between germline ends came to 7 bases. Looked up from germline, CDR1 is KGHSH and CDR2 is LQKENI. The CDR3 runs to 14 residues. The CDR3 region is CASSPPLATGELFF. CDR3 DNA: TGTGCCAGCTCACCACCATTAGCGACCGGGGAGCTGTTTTTT.

The gene calls are TRBV5-1 and TRBJ1-3; a weak D match, TRBD1 (6 bases). CDR1 SGHRS and CDR2 YFSETQ come from the germline V gene. The CDR3 sequence is 16 residues long. Trimming removed 0 bases at V and 4 bases at J, with 14 bases between. The CDR3 DNA sequence: TGCGCCAGCAGCTTGGCCGGGACAATTCGCGGAAACACCATATATTTT. It yields the protein CASSLAGTIRGNTIYF.

This clonotype was picked up a small number of times. The chain joins TRBV7-9 to TRBJ2-1; D gene uncertain. The germline V and J ends were trimmed by 4 bases and 5 bases, with 12 bases remaining between them. The CDR3 has 14 residues. Germline V gives CDR1 SEHNR, CDR2 FQNEAQ (reference sequence). As DNA, the CDR3 is TGTGCCAGCAGCTCCTACCAACAAGACAATGAGCAGTTCTTC. Amino acid sequence: CASSSYQQDNEQFF.

This clonotype appeared a few times. This rearrangement joins TRBV7-2 to TRBJ2-7; either TRBD1 or TRBD2 may supply D (5 bases each). Germline V lookup: CDR1 SGHTA, CDR2 FQGNSA. The CDR3 contains 15 residues. The V and J ends lost 2 bases and 3 bases respectively, with 14 bases between them. The CDR3 here is CASSLLPGPNYEQYF. The CDR3 region has the DNA TGTGCCAGCAGCTTACTCCCGGGACCCAACTACGAGCAGTACTTC.

The table lists this clonotype with a count of one. The chain employs TRBV5-1 and TRBJ2-2; 7 bases are shared with TRBD1. With V trimmed by 0 bases and J by 0 bases, 5 bases remained unmatched. The CDR3 has 17 amino acids. Germline V lookup: CDR1 SGHRS, CDR2 YFSETQ. This CDR3 reads CASSLGTGATNTGELFF. The CDR3 DNA follows: TGCGCCAGCAGCTTGGGTACAGGGGCTACGAACACCGGGGAGCTGTTTTTT.

A few counts support this clonotype. The gene calls are TRBV7-7 and TRBJ2-1; D may be TRBD2 (6 bases). The CDR3 has 14 amino acids. The germline CDR1 and CDR2 sequences are SSHAT and FNYEAQ (reference sequence). The V gene lost 5 bases and the J gene lost 5 bases, with 13 bases spanning the gap. CDR3 bases: TGTGCCAGCAGCGTGGGACTCGTGAACAATGAGCAGTTCTTC. This sequence encodes CASSVGLVNNEQFF.

This sequence joins TRBV9 and TRBJ2-2; D not resolved. This CDR3 has 13 residues. With 0 bases removed from V and 7 bases from J, the gap between germline ends came to 7 bases. Germline CDR1 is SGDLS and CDR2 is YYNGEE. The CDR3 protein is CASSVVLNGELFF. The DNA for the CDR3 is TGTGCCAGCAGCGTAGTCCTTAACGGGGAGCTGTTTTTT.

V and J are TRBV6-6 and TRBJ1-1, with 7 bases identical to TRBD1. Germline V lookup: CDR1 MNHNY, CDR2 SVGAGI (reference sequence). The CDR3 has 14 amino acids. Trimming removed 6 bases from V and 0 bases from J; junction bases left unmatched: 4. The CDR3 nucleotides are TGTGCCAGCAGGATAGGACAGGTGAACACTGAAGCTTTCTTT. Translated: CASRIGQVNTEAFF.

The chain carries TRBV18 and TRBJ1-5; TRBD1 might be the D (5 bases). The germline CDR1 and CDR2 sequences are KGHSH and LQKENI. Trimming took 3 bases from V and 4 from J, leaving 10 bases between them. The CDR3 loop spans 14 amino acids. The CDR3 region has the DNA TGTGCCAGCTCACCGGGACGGACTAATCAGCCCCAGCATTTT. It is translated as CASSPGRTNQPQHF.

This chain connects TRBV7-9 to TRBJ1-1; the D gene is possibly TRBD1 (6 bases). There are 16 residues in the CDR3. CDR1 SEHNR and CDR2 FQNEAQ come from the germline V gene (reference sequence). Between the trimmed V and J ends, which lost 4 bases and 1 base, there was a span of 16 bases. The CDR3 DNA is TGTGCCAGCAGCTCAGGGGTCGGGACGGGGAACACTGAAGCTTTCTTT. Protein sequence: CASSSGVGTGNTEAFF.

This clonotype has just a few counts. The chain has TRBV20-1 and TRBJ2-5; D might be TRBD1 or TRBD2, each matching 5 bases. The CDR3 runs to 15 residues. CDR1 and CDR2 (germline): DFQATT, SNEGSKA (reference sequence). V lost 5 bases to trimming and J lost 2 bases, with 18 bases between them. The CDR3 sequence is CSAAPPWGPQETQYF. The CDR3 DNA reads TGCAGTGCTGCCCCGCCTTGGGGACCGCAAGAGACCCAGTACTTC.

The sample holds a few counts of this clonotype. CDR3 sequence: CSAWRLDEKLFF. Here the CDR3 DNA reads TGCAGTGCCTGGCGGCTTGATGAAAAACTGTTTTTT. V usage is TRBV20-1 and J usage is TRBJ1-4; D gene unclear. V lost 6 bases and J lost 6, with 11 bases in between. This CDR3 has 12 residues. Germline CDR1 reads DFQATT; CDR2 reads SNEGSKA (reference sequence).